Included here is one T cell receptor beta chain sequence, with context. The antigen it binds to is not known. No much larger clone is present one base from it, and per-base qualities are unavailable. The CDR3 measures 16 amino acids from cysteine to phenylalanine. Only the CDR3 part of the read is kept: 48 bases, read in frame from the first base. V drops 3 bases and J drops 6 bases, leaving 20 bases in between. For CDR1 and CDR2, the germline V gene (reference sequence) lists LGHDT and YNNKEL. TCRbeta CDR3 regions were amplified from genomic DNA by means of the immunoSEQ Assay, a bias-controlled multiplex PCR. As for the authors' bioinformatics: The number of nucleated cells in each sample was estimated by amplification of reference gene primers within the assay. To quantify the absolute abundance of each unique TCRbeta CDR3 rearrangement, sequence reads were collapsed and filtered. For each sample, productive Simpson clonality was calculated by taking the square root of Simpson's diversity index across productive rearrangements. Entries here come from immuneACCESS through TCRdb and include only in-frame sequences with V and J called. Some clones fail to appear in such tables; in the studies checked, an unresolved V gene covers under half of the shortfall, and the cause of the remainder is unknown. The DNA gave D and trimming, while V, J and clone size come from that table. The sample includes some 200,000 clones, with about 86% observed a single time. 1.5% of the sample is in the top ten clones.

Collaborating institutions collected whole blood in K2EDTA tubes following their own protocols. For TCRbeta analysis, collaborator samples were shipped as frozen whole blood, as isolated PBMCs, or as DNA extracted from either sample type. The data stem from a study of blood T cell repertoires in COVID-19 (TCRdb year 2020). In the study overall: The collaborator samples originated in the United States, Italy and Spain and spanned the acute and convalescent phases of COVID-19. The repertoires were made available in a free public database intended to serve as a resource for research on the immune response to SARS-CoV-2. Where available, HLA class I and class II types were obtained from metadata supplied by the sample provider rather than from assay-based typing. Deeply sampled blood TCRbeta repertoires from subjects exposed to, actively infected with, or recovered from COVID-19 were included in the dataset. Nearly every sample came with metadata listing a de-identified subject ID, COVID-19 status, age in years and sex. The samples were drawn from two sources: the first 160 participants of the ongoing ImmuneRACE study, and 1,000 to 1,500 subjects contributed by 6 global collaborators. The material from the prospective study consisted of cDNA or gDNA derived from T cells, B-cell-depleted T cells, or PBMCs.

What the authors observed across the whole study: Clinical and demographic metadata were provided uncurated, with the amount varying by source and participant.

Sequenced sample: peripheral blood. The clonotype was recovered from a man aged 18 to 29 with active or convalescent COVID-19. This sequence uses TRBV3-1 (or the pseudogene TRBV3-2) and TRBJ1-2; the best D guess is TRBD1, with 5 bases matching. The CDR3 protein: CASSHIPGRAKDGYTF. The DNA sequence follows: TGTGCCAGCAGCCATATACCGGGCAGGGCAAAGGATGGCTACACCTTC.